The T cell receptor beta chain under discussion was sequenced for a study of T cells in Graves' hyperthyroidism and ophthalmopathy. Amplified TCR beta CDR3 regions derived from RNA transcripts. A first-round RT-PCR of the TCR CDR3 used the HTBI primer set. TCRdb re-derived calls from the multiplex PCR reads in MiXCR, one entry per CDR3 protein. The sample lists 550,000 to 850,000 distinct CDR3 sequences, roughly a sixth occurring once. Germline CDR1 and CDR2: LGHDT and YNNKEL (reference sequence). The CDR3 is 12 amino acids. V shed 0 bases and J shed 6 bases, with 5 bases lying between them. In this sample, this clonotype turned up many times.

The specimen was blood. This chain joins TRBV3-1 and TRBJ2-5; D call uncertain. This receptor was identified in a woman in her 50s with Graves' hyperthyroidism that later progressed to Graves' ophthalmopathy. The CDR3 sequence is CASSQDMKTQYF. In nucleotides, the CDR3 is TGTGCCAGCAGCCAAGATATGAAGACCCAGTACTTC.